This T cell receptor beta chain was retrieved from a study of beta chain features in type 1 diabetes. Findings and caveats of the study: Insertion counts at VDJ junctions were lower in type 1 diabetes patients, who also showed more deletions there. Patients showed naive, central memory and Treg TCRB repertoires that appeared more similar than those of healthy donors. All four CD4+ subsets from Type 1 diabetes patients carried moderately but significantly shorter TCRB CDR3s.

A remark on this clone: What it recognizes is unknown.

Isolated RNA was reverse transcribed in full, so expressed TCRB transcripts were sequenced. Sequenced by immunoSEQ multiplex PCR; TCRdb stores in-frame clones only, minus some. The sample has under 950,000 clones, roughly a sixth seen once. The sample comprised naive CD4+ T cells from blood. This sequence was found in a woman aged 18 to 35 in good health.

The CDR3 region has the DNA TGCGCCAGCAGCCGCGGGACCACGGGTTCACCCCTCCACTTT. It codes for CASSRGTTGSPLHF. This sequence joins TRBV4-3 and TRBJ1-6, with D possibly matching TRBD1 (5 bases). CDR3 length equals 14 residues. Germline CDR1 reads LGHNA; CDR2 reads YSLEER. V lost 4 bases to trimming and J lost 9 bases, with 13 bases between them.